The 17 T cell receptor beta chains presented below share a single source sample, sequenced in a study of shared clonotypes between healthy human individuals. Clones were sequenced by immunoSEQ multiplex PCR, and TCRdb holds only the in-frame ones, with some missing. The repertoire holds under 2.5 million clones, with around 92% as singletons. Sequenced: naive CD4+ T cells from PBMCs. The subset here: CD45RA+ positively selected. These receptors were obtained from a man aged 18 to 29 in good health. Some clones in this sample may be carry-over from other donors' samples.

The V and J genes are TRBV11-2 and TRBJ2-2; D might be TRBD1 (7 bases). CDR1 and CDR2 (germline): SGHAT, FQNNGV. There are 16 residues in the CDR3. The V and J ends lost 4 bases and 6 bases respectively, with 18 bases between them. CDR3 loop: CASSSWRGQRAGELFF. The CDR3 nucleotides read TGTGCCAGCAGCTCTTGGAGGGGGCAGAGAGCCGGGGAGCTGTTTTTT.

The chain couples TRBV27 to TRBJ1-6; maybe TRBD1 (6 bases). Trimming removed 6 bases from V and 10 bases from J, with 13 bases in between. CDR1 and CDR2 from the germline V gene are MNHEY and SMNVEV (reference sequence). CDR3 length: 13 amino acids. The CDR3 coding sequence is TGTGCCAGCAGGATTCCAGGGGACTCACCCCTCCACTTT. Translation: CASRIPGDSPLHF.

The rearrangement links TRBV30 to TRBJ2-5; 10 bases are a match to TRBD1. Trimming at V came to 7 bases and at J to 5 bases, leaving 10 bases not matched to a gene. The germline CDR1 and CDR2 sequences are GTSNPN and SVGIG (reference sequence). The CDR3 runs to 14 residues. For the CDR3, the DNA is TGTGCCTCCCGACTGGCGGACAGGGGGGAGACCCAGTACTTC. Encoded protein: CASRLADRGETQYF.

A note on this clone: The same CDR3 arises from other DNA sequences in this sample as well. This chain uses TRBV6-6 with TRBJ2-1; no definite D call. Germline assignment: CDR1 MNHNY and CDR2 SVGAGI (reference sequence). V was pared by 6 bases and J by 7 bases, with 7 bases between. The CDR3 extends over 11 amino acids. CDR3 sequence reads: CASSPLNEQFF. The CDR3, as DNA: TGTGCCAGCAGCCCGCTAAATGAGCAGTTCTTC.

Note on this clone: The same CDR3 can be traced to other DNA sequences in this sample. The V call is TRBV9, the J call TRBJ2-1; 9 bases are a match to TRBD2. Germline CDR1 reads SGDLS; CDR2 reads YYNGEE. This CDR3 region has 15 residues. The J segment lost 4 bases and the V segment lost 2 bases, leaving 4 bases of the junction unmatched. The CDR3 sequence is CASSVSAGGYNEQFF. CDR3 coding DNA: TGTGCCAGCAGCGTCTCAGCGGGAGGATACAATGAGCAGTTCTTC. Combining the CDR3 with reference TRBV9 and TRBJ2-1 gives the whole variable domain DSGVTQTPKHLITATGQRVTLRCSPRSGDLSVYWYQQSLDQGLQFLIQYYNGEERAKGNILERFSAQQFPDLHSELNLSSLELGDSALYFCASSVSAGGYNEQFFGPGTRLTVL.

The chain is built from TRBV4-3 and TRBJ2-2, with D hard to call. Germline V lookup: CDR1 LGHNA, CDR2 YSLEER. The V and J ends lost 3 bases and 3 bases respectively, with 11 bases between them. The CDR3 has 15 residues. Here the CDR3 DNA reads TGCGCCAGCAGCCAGGGTAAAGGTTACACCGGGGAGCTGTTTTTT. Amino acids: CASSQGKGYTGELFF.

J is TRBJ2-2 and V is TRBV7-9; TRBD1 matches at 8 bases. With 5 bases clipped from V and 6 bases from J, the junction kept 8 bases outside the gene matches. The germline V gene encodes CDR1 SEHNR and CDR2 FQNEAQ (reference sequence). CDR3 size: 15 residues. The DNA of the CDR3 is TGTGCCAGCAGCACCTCCGGGACAGGACCCGGGGAGCTGTTTTTT. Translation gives CASSTSGTGPGELFF.

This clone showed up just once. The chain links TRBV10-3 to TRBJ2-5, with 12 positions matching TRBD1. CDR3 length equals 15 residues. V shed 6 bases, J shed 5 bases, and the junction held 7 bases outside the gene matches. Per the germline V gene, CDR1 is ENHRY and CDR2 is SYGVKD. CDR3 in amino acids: CAIRMGQGAGETQYF. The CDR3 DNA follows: TGTGCCATCAGGATGGGACAGGGGGCCGGGGAGACCCAGTACTTC.

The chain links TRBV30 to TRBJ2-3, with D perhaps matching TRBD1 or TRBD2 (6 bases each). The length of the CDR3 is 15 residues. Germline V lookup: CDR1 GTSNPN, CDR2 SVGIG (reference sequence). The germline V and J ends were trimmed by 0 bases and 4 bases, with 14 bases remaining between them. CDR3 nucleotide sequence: TGTGCCTGGAGTGTAGGGGGGATTGGGCCAGATACGCAGTATTTT. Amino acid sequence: CAWSVGGIGPDTQYF.

The DNA for the CDR3 is TGTGCCAGCAGTTTCAGGGGGCGCATACGTGGCTACACCTTC. Translating it yields CASSFRGRIRGYTF. The chain is built from TRBV28 and TRBJ1-2; TRBD1 matches at 8 bases. J was trimmed by 7 bases and V by 3 bases; bases with no gene match: 7. The CDR3 totals 14 residues. Germline CDR1 is MDHEN and CDR2 is SYDVKM.

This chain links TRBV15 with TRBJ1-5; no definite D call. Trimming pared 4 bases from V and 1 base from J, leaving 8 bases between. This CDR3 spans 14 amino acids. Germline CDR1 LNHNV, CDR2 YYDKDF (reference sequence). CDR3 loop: CATSISASNQPQHF. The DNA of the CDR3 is TGTGCCACCAGCATATCAGCGAGCAATCAGCCCCAGCATTTT.

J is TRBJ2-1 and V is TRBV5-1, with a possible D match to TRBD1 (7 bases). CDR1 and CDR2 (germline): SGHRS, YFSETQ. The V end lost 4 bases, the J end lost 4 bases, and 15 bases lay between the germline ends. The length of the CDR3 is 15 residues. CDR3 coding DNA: TGCGCCAGCAGCGCGGGGACAGTAGTATACAATGAGCAGTTCTTC. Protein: CASSAGTVVYNEQFF.

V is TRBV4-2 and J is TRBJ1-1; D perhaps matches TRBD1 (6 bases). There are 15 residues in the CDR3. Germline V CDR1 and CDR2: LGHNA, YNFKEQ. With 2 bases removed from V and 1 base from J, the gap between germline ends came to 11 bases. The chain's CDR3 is CASSQPGTTNTEAFF. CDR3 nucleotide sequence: TGTGCCAGCAGCCAACCCGGGACAACGAACACTGAAGCTTTCTTT.

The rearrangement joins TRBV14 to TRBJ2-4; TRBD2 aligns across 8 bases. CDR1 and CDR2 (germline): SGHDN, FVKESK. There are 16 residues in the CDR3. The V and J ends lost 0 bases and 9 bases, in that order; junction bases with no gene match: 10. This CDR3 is CASSQDRIGGASIQYF. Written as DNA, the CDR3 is TGTGCCAGCAGCCAAGATCGGATCGGGGGGGCGAGCATTCAGTACTTC.

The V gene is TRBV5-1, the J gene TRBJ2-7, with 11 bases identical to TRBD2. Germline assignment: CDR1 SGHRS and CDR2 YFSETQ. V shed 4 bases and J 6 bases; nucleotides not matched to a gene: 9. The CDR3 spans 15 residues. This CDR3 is CASSETSGSGGEQYF. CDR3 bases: TGCGCCAGCAGCGAAACTAGCGGGAGTGGGGGCGAGCAGTACTTC.

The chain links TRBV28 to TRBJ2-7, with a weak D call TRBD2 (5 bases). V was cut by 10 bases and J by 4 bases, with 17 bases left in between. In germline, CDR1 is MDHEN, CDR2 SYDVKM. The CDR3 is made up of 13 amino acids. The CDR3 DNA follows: TGTGCCATCCAAGCGGCAGGAAGATACGAGCAGTACTTC. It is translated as CAIQAAGRYEQYF. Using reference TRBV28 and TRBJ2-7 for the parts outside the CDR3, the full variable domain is DVKVTQSSRYLVKRTGEKVFLECVQDMDHENMFWYRQDPGLGLRLIYFSYDVKMKEKGDIPEGYSVSREKKERFSLILESASTNQTSMYLCAIQAAGRYEQYFGPGTRLTVT.

CDR3 in amino acids: CASSSGGTLTYEQYF. CDR3 bases: TGCGCCAGCAGCTCCGGGGGTACGCTTACCTACGAGCAGTACTTC. The chain links TRBV5-1 to TRBJ2-7, with TRBD2 as a possible D gene (6 bases). Germline CDR1 reads SGHRS; CDR2 reads YFSETQ. The CDR3 length is 15 residues. Trimming removed 3 bases from V and 2 bases from J, with 15 bases in between.